These 15 T cell receptor beta chains share one sample of origin, sequenced in a study of technical replicates of blood from a few donors. Sequenced by immunoSEQ multiplex PCR; TCRdb stores in-frame clones only, minus some. The table has fewer than 70,000 clones, 86% seen once. The material sequenced was PBMCs. The receptor source for this set is a human donor in good health. Some clones in this sample may be carry-over from other donors' samples.

V and J are TRBV4-2 and TRBJ2-1, with 8 bases aligning to TRBD2. Germline CDR1 and CDR2: LGHNA and YNFKEQ. CDR3 length equals 17 residues. The V and J ends lost 0 bases and 4 bases, in that order; junction bases with no gene match: 8. The CDR3 loop is CASSQDGSSGLYNEQFF. Written as DNA, the CDR3 is TGTGCCAGCAGCCAAGATGGGTCTAGCGGGTTGTACAATGAGCAGTTCTTC.

This clone was observed a handful of times. This chain links TRBV9 with TRBJ1-1, with D unresolved. Trimming took off 0 bases at V and 4 bases at J, with 10 bases between the two ends. This CDR3 contains 14 residues. Germline V gene data show CDR1 as SGDLS and CDR2 as YYNGEE. The CDR3 loop is CASSVEMVSTEAFF. Written as DNA, the CDR3 is TGTGCCAGCAGCGTAGAAATGGTTAGCACTGAAGCTTTCTTT. Full variable domain (missing parts from reference TRBV9 and TRBJ1-1): DSGVTQTPKHLITATGQRVTLRCSPRSGDLSVYWYQQSLDQGLQFLIQYYNGEERAKGNILERFSAQQFPDLHSELNLSSLELGDSALYFCASSVEMVSTEAFFGQGTRLTVV.

J is TRBJ1-6 and V is TRBV7-8; perhaps TRBD1 as D (6 bases). Germline CDR1 is SGHVS and CDR2 is FQNEAQ. The CDR3 is 17 residues long. V lost 2 bases to trimming and J lost 7 bases, with 18 bases between them. The CDR3 DNA is TGTGCCAGCAGCTTATTTTTGGCCGCCACAGGGAATTCACCCCTCCACTTT. It is translated as CASSLFLAATGNSPLHF.

The rearrangement joins TRBV7-9 to TRBJ1-5; D unclear. The CDR3 sequence is 13 residues long. V was pared by 1 base and J by 6 bases, with 7 bases between. Germline lookup yields CDR1 SEHNR and CDR2 FQNEAQ (reference sequence). In nucleotides, the CDR3 is TGTGCCAGCAGCTTAGGGGAGTTTCAGCCCCAGCATTTT. Its translation: CASSLGEFQPQHF.

J is TRBJ2-1 and V is TRBV5-1; the match to TRBD2 covers 11 bases. Germline CDR1 SGHRS, CDR2 YFSETQ. The CDR3 has 15 residues. V shed 2 bases, J shed 5 bases, and the junction held 3 bases outside the gene matches. The CDR3 spells CASSFLAGGNNEQFF. Written as DNA, the CDR3 is TGCGCCAGCAGCTTCTTAGCGGGGGGGAACAATGAGCAGTTCTTC.

The J gene is TRBJ2-1, the V gene TRBV4-2; D is perhaps TRBD2 (5 bases). V was pared by 1 base and J by 3 bases, with 10 bases between. The CDR3 has 15 amino acids. The germline gives CDR1 LGHNA, CDR2 YNFKEQ. CDR3 nucleotides: TGTGCCAGCAGCCAAGGCACCAGCGGCTACAATGAGCAGTTCTTC. Residues: CASSQGTSGYNEQFF.

The rearrangement links TRBV13 to TRBJ2-7, with TRBD2 as a possible D gene (6 bases). V lost 5 bases and J 3 bases, leaving 23 bases between the germline ends. In germline, CDR1 is PRHDT, CDR2 FYEKMQ (reference sequence). The length of the CDR3 is 17 residues. As DNA, the CDR3 is TGTGCCAGCAGCCAACGAGCGGGCGGAAGACGCTACTACGAGCAGTACTTC. Its translation is CASSQRAGGRRYYEQYF.

This chain uses TRBV7-3 with TRBJ1-1; no clear D. There are 13 residues in the CDR3. Germline V gene lookup returns CDR1 SGHTA and CDR2 FQGTGA. V dropped 3 bases and J dropped 6 bases, with 11 bases sitting between them. This chain's CDR3 is CASSFSKSSEAFF. Here the CDR3 DNA reads TGTGCCAGCAGCTTTTCCAAGAGCTCTGAAGCTTTCTTT.

This rearrangement joins TRBV11-2 to TRBJ2-3, with D possibly TRBD1 on 6 matching bases. V shed 5 bases and J shed 8 bases, with 20 bases lying between them. The length of the CDR3 is 15 residues. Germline CDR1 reads SGHAT; CDR2 reads FQNNGV. CDR3 residues: CASSPRGASRGTQYF. CDR3 DNA: TGTGCCAGCAGCCCCCGAGGGGCAAGCAGGGGTACGCAGTATTTT.

The J gene is TRBJ1-2, the V gene TRBV11-1; D possibly corresponds to TRBD1 (5 bases). The germline gives CDR1 SGHAT, CDR2 FQDESV (reference sequence). The length of the CDR3 is 13 residues. The ends were cut back, 1 base at V and 3 bases at J, with 6 bases in the middle. CDR3 sequence (DNA): TGTGCCAGCAGCTTAGGGGGCGACTATGGCTACACCTTC. Protein sequence: CASSLGGDYGYTF.

The chain links TRBV7-6 to TRBJ1-1; no firm D call. Germline loops: CDR1 SGHVS, CDR2 FNYEAQ. V lost 0 bases, J lost 5 bases, and 13 bases lay in between. The CDR3 has 15 residues. CDR3 in DNA: TGTGCCAGCAGCTTAGCAGGAGGAGGGAGGACTGAAGCTTTCTTT. This translates into CASSLAGGGRTEAFF.

The DNA of the CDR3 is TGTGCCAGCAGTGAGGAACAGGGTGGTCCAGGCACTGAAGCTTTCTTT. Translating gives CASSEEQGGPGTEAFF. The chain couples TRBV25-1 to TRBJ1-1, with D possibly TRBD1 on 6 matching bases. Germline V gene lookup returns CDR1 MGHDK and CDR2 SYGVNS. The length of the CDR3 is 16 residues. Trimming pared 3 bases from V and 4 bases from J, leaving 18 bases between.

V and J are TRBV7-2 and TRBJ2-1; 14 nucleotides agree with TRBD2. Germline CDR1 reads SGHTA; CDR2 reads FQGNSA. This CDR3 is 16 amino acids long. Losses at the gene ends were 6 bases for V and 8 bases for J; bases not matched to a gene: 9. In DNA form, the CDR3 reads TGTGCCAGCAGTCGGCGACTAGCGGGGGGGGACTATGAGCAGTTCTTC. This translates into CASSRRLAGGDYEQFF.

This chain uses TRBV29-1 with TRBJ2-7, with D possibly matching TRBD2 (5 bases). This CDR3 comprises 14 residues. Germline values: CDR1 SQVTM, CDR2 ANQGSEA. The V and J ends lost 4 bases and 0 bases respectively, with 13 bases between them. For the CDR3, the DNA is TGCAGCGTTGCAGCCCTTGGGAGCTCCTACGAGCAGTACTTC. Its translation: CSVAALGSSYEQYF.

The J gene is TRBJ2-5, the V gene TRBV5-1, with TRBD2 matching 9 bases. This CDR3 region has 15 residues. J gave up 3 bases and V 7 bases, and 10 bases lay outside the gene matches. Germline V CDR1 and CDR2: SGHRS, YFSETQ. DNA for the CDR3: TGCGCCAGCCTCGGGTCGGCTAGCGGGAAAGAGACCCAGTACTTC. It encodes CASLGSASGKETQYF.